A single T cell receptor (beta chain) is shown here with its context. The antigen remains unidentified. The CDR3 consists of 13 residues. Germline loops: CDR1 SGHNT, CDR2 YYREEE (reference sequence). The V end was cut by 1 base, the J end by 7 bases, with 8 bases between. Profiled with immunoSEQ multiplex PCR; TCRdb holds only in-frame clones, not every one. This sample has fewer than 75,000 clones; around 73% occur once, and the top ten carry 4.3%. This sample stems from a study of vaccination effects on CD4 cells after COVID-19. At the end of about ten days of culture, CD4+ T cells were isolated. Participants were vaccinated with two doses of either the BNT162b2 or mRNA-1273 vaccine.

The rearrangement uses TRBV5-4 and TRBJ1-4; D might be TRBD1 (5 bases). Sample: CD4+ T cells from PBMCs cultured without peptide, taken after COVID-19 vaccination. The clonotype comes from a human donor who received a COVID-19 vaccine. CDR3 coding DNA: TGTGCCAGCAGCTTGCGGGACGGTGAAAAACTGTTTTTT. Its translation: CASSLRDGEKLFF.